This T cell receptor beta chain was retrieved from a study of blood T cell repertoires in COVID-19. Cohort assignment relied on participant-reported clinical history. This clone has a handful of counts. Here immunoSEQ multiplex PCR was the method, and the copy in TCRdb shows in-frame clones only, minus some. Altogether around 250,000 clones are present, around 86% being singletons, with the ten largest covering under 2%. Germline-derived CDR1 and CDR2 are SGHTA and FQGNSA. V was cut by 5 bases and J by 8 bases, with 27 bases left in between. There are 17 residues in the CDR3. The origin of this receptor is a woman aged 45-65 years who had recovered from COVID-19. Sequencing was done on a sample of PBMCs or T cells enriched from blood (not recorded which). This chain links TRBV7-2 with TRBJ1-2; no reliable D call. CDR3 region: CASSPRPTGIRTGGYTF. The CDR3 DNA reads TGTGCCAGCAGCCCAAGACCAACCGGGATCCGAACTGGAGGCTACACCTTC. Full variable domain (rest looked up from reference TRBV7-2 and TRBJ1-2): GAGVSQSPSNKVTEKGKDVELRCDPISGHTALYWYRQSLGQGLEFLIYFQGNSAPDKSGLPSDRFSAERTGGSVSTLTIQRTQQEDSAVYLCASSPRPTGIRTGGYTFGSGTRLTVV.